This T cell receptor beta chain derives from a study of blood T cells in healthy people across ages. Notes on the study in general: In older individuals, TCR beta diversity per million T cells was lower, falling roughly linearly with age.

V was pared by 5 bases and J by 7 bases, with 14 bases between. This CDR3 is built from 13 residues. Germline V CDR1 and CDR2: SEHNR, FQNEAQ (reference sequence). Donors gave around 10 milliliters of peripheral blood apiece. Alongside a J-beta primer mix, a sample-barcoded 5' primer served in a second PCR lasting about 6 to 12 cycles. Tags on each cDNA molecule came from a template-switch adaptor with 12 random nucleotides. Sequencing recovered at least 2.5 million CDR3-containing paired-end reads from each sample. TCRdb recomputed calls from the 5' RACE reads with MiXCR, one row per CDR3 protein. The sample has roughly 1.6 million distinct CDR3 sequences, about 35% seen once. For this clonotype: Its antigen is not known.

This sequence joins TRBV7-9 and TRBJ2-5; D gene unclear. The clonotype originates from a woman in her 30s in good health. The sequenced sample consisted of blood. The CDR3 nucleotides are TGTGCCAGCAGCAACTCGGTAACGGGGACCCAGTACTTC. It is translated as CASSNSVTGTQYF.